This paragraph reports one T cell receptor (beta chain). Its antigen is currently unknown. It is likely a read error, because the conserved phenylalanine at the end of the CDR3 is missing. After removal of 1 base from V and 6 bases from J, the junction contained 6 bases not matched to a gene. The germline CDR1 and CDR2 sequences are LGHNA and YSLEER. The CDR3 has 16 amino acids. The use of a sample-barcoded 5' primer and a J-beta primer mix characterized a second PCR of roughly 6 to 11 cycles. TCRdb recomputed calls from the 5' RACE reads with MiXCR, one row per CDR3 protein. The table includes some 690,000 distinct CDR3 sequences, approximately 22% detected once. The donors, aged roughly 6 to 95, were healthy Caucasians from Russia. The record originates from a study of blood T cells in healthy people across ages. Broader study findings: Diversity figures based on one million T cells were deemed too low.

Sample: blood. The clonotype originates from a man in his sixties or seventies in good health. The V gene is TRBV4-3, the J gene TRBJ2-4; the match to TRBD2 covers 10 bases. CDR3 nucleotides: TGCGCCAGCAGCCAAGGGCGGAGGACTAGCGGAAACATTCAGTACCTC. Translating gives CASSQGRRTSGNIQYL.